These 13 T cell receptor beta chains were sequenced from one sample in a study of blood T cell repertoires in COVID-19. Only in-frame clones appear in the TCRdb table, and some are missing; sequencing was by immunoSEQ multiplex PCR. Of about 58,000 clones listed, 70% to 90% are singletons. Sequenced input: peripheral blood. The receptor source for this set is a man aged 35-49 years with active COVID-19.

This chain links TRBV15 with TRBJ2-1; 10 bases line up with TRBD2. Germline trimming cut 5 bases from V and 7 bases from J; bases unmatched to any gene: 8. The CDR3 totals 15 residues. CDR1 and CDR2 from the germline V gene are LNHNV and YYDKDF (reference sequence). The CDR3 loop reads CATSPTSGEWNEQFF. DNA for the CDR3: TGTGCCACCAGCCCAACTAGCGGGGAGTGGAATGAGCAGTTCTTC.

This chain joins TRBV28 and TRBJ2-4; D is ambiguous. CDR3 length: 15 residues. V lost 6 bases and J lost 0, with 12 bases in between. The germline V gene has CDR1 MDHEN and CDR2 SYDVKM. The CDR3 spells CASSPNSLAKNIQYF. CDR3 DNA sequence: TGTGCCAGCAGCCCAAATTCACTAGCCAAAAACATTCAGTACTTC.

This chain links TRBV7-2 with TRBJ2-5; TRBD2 might be the D (5 bases). The V and J ends lost 4 bases and 7 bases respectively, with 13 bases between them. The CDR3 runs 13 residues. The V gene's germline CDR1 is SGHTA and CDR2 FQGNSA. In DNA, the CDR3 is TGTGCCAGCAGCTGGATGGTTGCGGGGACCCAGTACTTC. Amino acids: CASSWMVAGTQYF.

The rearrangement uses TRBV18 and TRBJ2-2, with 13 positions matching TRBD2. Losses at the gene ends were 4 bases for V and 3 bases for J; bases not matched to a gene: 8. CDR1 is KGHSH and CDR2 is LQKENI in the germline V gene. There are 18 residues in the CDR3. Written as DNA, the CDR3 is TGTGCCAGCTCACAGCGGACTAGCGGGAGTGCGGACACCGGGGAGCTGTTTTTT. Its translation is CASSQRTSGSADTGELFF.

This chain uses TRBV18 with TRBJ1-6; D may be TRBD1 (6 bases). CDR3 length: 16 residues. Trimming left V 4 bases short and J 5 bases short, with 15 bases between. Germline CDR1 and CDR2: KGHSH and LQKENI. CDR3 in DNA: TGTGCCAGCTCACTGCACAGGGTACTAGATAATTCACCCCTCCACTTT. Amino acids: CASSLHRVLDNSPLHF.

This chain uses TRBV6-6 with TRBJ2-1, with 9 bases lining up with TRBD2. The J segment lost 10 bases and the V segment lost 2 bases, leaving 12 bases of the junction unmatched. The germline CDR1 and CDR2 sequences are MNHNY and SVGAGI (reference sequence). The CDR3 is 16 residues long. CDR3 loop: CASSYTLEVAGDEQFF. The CDR3, as DNA: TGTGCCAGCAGTTACACACTGGAGGTAGCGGGAGACGAGCAGTTCTTC.

This clone was seen once. The chain combines TRBV5-1 with TRBJ1-2, with 8 bases matching TRBD1. The CDR3 loop spans 16 amino acids. Germline V gene lookup returns CDR1 SGHRS and CDR2 YFSETQ. V gave up 1 base and J gave up 4 bases; unmatched junction bases: 9. The CDR3 is CASSLRVTGDIYGYTF. The DNA for the CDR3 is TGCGCCAGCAGCTTGAGAGTGACAGGGGATATCTATGGCTACACCTTC.

The sample holds one count of this clone. The chain employs TRBV3-1 (or the pseudogene TRBV3-2) and TRBJ2-7; 7 positions agree with TRBD2. The CDR3 sequence is 12 residues long. With V trimmed by 7 bases and J by 6 bases, 6 bases remained unmatched. Germline values: CDR1 LGHDT, CDR2 YNNKEL (reference sequence). DNA of the CDR3: TGTGCCAGCACCCCGGGGGGAGCCGAGCAGTACTTC. This encodes CASTPGGAEQYF.

This clone occurred once. This sequence joins TRBV11-2 and TRBJ1-2; 7 nucleotides line up with TRBD1. V dropped 2 bases and J dropped 1; count of bases not matched to a gene: 4. Germline loops: CDR1 SGHAT, CDR2 FQNNGV. CDR3 length equals 15 residues. Here the CDR3 DNA reads TGTGCCAGCAGCTTAACAGGGGTCGTTAACTATGGCTACACCTTC. Protein: CASSLTGVVNYGYTF.

V gene TRBV5-1 combines with J gene TRBJ1-3, with D perhaps TRBD1 (5 bases). Looked up from germline, CDR1 is SGHRS and CDR2 is YFSETQ. V lost 4 bases and J lost 0, with 14 bases in between. CDR3 length: 16 amino acids. The chain's CDR3 is CASSLDRPSSGNTIYF. The CDR3 DNA sequence: TGCGCCAGCAGCCTTGACAGACCGAGCTCTGGAAACACCATATATTTT. The whole variable domain, filled in from reference TRBV5-1 and TRBJ1-3, reads KAGVTQTPRYLIKTRGQQVTLSCSPISGHRSVSWYQQTPGQGLQFLFEYFSETQRNKGNFPGRFSGRQFSNSRSEMNVSTLELGDSALYLCASSLDRPSSGNTIYFGEGSWLTVV.

This chain connects TRBV6-2 or TRBV6-3 to TRBJ1-2; 8 nucleotides match TRBD1. The CDR3 is 13 amino acids. Germline loops: CDR1 MNHEY, CDR2 SVGEGT. V shed 4 bases and J 6 bases; nucleotides not matched to a gene: 4. This CDR3 is CASSSRQGHGYTF. CDR3 DNA sequence: TGTGCCAGCAGTTCAAGACAGGGGCATGGCTACACCTTC.

The chain has TRBV5-4 and TRBJ2-7; D is perhaps TRBD2 (5 bases). CDR3 length equals 16 residues. Germline lookup yields CDR1 SGHNT and CDR2 YYREEE (reference sequence). Trimming left V 2 bases short and J 0 bases short, with 15 bases between. The CDR3 region is CASSLGGGLSSYEQYF. CDR3 sequence (DNA): TGTGCCAGCAGCTTAGGCGGCGGGCTCAGCTCCTACGAGCAGTACTTC. The variable domain in full, with the rest retrieved from reference TRBV5-4 and TRBJ2-7, is ETGVTQSPTHLIKTRGQQVTLRCSSQSGHNTVSWYQQALGQGPQFIFQYYREEENGRGNFPPRFSGLQFPNYSSELNVNALELDDSALYLCASSLGGGLSSYEQYFGPGTRLTVT.

This sequence joins TRBV19 and TRBJ1-5, with D uncertain. The CDR3 has 13 amino acids. Germline lookup yields CDR1 LNHDA and CDR2 SQIVND (reference sequence). With 7 bases removed from V and 7 bases from J, the gap between germline ends came to 14 bases. This CDR3 is CASNEGAGQPQHF. In nucleotides, the CDR3 is TGTGCCAGTAACGAGGGCGCGGGGCAGCCCCAGCATTTT. Looking up the rest from reference TRBV19 and TRBJ1-5 gives the full variable domain: DGGITQSPKYLFRKEGQNVTLSCEQNLNHDAMYWYRQDPGQGLRLIYYSQIVNDFQKGDIAEGYSVSREKKESFPLTVTSAQKNPTAFYLCASNEGAGQPQHFGDGTRLSIL.